This T cell receptor beta chain was sequenced in a study of blood T cell repertoires in COVID-19. Across the study: COVID-19 samples, acute and convalescent, were from the United States, Italy and Spain. PBMCs, B-cell-depleted T cells, or T cells provided the cDNA or gDNA that made up the material.

In regard to this clone: At one end the junction does not follow the germline gene, possibly because of a read error.

Germline V gives CDR1 SGHRS, CDR2 YFSETQ. This CDR3 contains 15 residues. Original processing methods: Cell counts per sample came from amplifying reference gene primers. Using immunoSEQ multiplex PCR, the repertoire was profiled, and TCRdb retains in-frame clones only, with some absent. The DNA gave D and trimming, while V, J and clone size come from that table. The repertoire holds about 110,000 clones, with about nine tenths as singletons. The chain carries TRBV5-1 and TRBJ1-2; perhaps TRBD1 as D (6 bases). The source material was peripheral blood. This clonotype was obtained from a man aged 50 or older with active or convalescent COVID-19. The chain's CDR3 is CASSLVSGANYGYTF. CDR3 nucleotide sequence: TGCGCCAGCAGCTTGGTTTCAGGGGCTAATTATGGCTACACCTTC.